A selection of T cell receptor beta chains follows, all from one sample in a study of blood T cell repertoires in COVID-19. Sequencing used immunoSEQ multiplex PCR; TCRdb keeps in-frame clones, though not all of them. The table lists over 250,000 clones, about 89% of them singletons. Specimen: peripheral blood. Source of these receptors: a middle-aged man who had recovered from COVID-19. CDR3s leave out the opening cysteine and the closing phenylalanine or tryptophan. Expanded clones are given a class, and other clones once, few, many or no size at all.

CDR3 protein: AAGAEGSPLH
clone size: .
J gene: TRBJ1-6
V gene: TRBV7-2

CDR3 protein: ASRTGTGLRNGYT
clone size: .
J gene: TRBJ1-2
V gene: TRBV27

CDR3 protein: ASSVSPLAGAPPNTQY
clone size: .
J gene: TRBJ2-3
V gene: TRBV9

CDR3 protein: ASSQDKIRGSQF
clone size: .
J gene: TRBJ2-1
V gene: TRBV3-1/TRBV3-2

CDR3 protein: SVETGVYGYT
clone size: .
J gene: TRBJ1-2
V gene: TRBV29-1

CDR3 protein: ASSIAGGAWTEAF
clone size: .
J gene: TRBJ1-1
V gene: TRBV19

CDR3 protein: ASSQDGLAGSSRY
clone size: .
J gene: TRBJ2-7
V gene: TRBV14

CDR3 protein: ASSQTGVGTEAF
clone size: .
J gene: TRBJ1-1
V gene: TRBV2

CDR3 protein: ASSPLTGGNEQY
clone size: few
J gene: TRBJ2-7
V gene: TRBV18

CDR3 protein: ASSQTTPTSSPLH
clone size: .
J gene: TRBJ1-6
V gene: TRBV2

CDR3 protein: ASSERSQGNTEAF
clone size: .
J gene: TRBJ1-1
V gene: TRBV2

CDR3 protein: ASSQGVRGGSQY
clone size: .
J gene: TRBJ2-3
V gene: TRBV3-1/TRBV3-2

CDR3 protein: ASSYPGGNEQF
clone size: .
J gene: TRBJ2-1
V gene: TRBV7-2

CDR3 protein: ASSWRTSANTGELF
clone size: .
J gene: TRBJ2-2
V gene: TRBV11-2

CDR3 protein: SVGPDPNTGELF
clone size: .
J gene: TRBJ2-2
V gene: TRBV29-1

CDR3 protein: AISESRRGDNYGYT
clone size: .
J gene: TRBJ1-2
V gene: TRBV10-3

CDR3 protein: ASSSPQRESGEQF
clone size: few
J gene: TRBJ2-1
V gene: TRBV7-9

CDR3 protein: ASSPGTGALYGYT
clone size: .
J gene: TRBJ1-2
V gene: TRBV4-3

CDR3 protein: ASSPSGGAYNEQF
clone size: .
J gene: TRBJ2-1
V gene: TRBV27

CDR3 protein: ASSYSRDRAYGYT
clone size: .
J gene: TRBJ1-2
V gene: TRBV6-5

CDR3 protein: ASSRQQDYEQY
clone size: .
J gene: TRBJ2-7
V gene: TRBV27

CDR3 protein: ASSQAGETGDNT
clone size: .
J gene: TRBJ1-2
V gene: TRBV3-1/TRBV3-2

CDR3 protein: AIRGQSNEQF
clone size: .
J gene: TRBJ2-1
V gene: TRBV10-3

CDR3 protein: ASSRGKKEKLF
clone size: .
J gene: TRBJ1-4
V gene: TRBV6-5

CDR3 protein: ASSLAGGSTGANVLT
clone size: .
J gene: TRBJ2-6
V gene: TRBV5-6

CDR3 protein: ASRSLGNTIY
clone size: .
J gene: TRBJ1-3
V gene: TRBV12-3/TRBV12-4

CDR3 protein: ASSHSETQY
clone size: .
J gene: TRBJ2-5
V gene: TRBV4-1

CDR3 protein: AISGTSQYDEQY
clone size: .
J gene: TRBJ2-7
V gene: TRBV10-3

CDR3 protein: ASSKVRVLNTEAF
clone size: .
J gene: TRBJ1-1
V gene: TRBV21-1

CDR3 protein: ASSIEGRVSGYT
clone size: .
J gene: TRBJ1-2
V gene: TRBV19

CDR3 protein: ASSTGLAASYNEQF
clone size: .
J gene: TRBJ2-1
V gene: TRBV11-3

CDR3 protein: ASSLSQGVETQY
clone size: .
J gene: TRBJ2-5
V gene: TRBV5-1

CDR3 protein: AIGPRDRDTEAF
clone size: .
J gene: TRBJ1-1
V gene: TRBV10-3

CDR3 protein: ASPRGYSPLH
clone size: .
J gene: TRBJ1-6
V gene: TRBV19

CDR3 protein: ASSVQGAKNEQY
clone size: .
J gene: TRBJ2-7
V gene: TRBV9

CDR3 protein: ASSPGASGSTDTQY
clone size: .
J gene: TRBJ2-3
V gene: TRBV6-4

CDR3 protein: ASSGAFEAF
clone size: .
J gene: TRBJ1-1
V gene: TRBV12-3/TRBV12-4

CDR3 protein: ASSLHHGGGYTQY
clone size: .
J gene: TRBJ2-3
V gene: TRBV11-3

CDR3 protein: ASSLTMGQGAHEQY
clone size: once
J gene: TRBJ2-7
V gene: TRBV7-8

CDR3 protein: ASSLRGESQPQH
clone size: .
J gene: TRBJ1-5
V gene: TRBV27

CDR3 protein: ASSPLAVLSSYEQY
clone size: .
J gene: TRBJ2-7
V gene: TRBV14

CDR3 protein: ASSSEGLAGVYQETQY
clone size: .
J gene: TRBJ2-5
V gene: TRBV5-6